This T cell receptor (beta chain) came from a study of control samples from healthy donors and cancer patients. Using immunoSEQ multiplex PCR, the repertoire was profiled, and TCRdb retains in-frame clones only, with some absent. The sample carries over 150,000 clones, 90% recorded once. The germline V gene encodes CDR1 SGHAT and CDR2 FQDESV (reference sequence). Losses at the gene ends were 7 bases for V and 1 base for J; bases not matched to a gene: 7. This CDR3 spans 15 amino acids. This rearrangement joins TRBV11-1 to TRBJ2-5, with 9 bases lining up with TRBD1. This sequence originates from a woman aged 45-60 years in good health. The specimen sequenced was blood. CDR3 in DNA: TGTGCCAGCACCCGGGACAGGGTGCCCCAAGAGACCCAGTACTTC. It translates to CASTRDRVPQETQYF.